The 25 T cell receptor beta chains below all came from one sample that was sequenced in a study of OX40 agonist ivuxolimab in advanced cancers. The protocol was immunoSEQ multiplex PCR, while the TCRdb copy is restricted to in-frame clones and leaves out a portion. The data hold almost 85,000 clones, with approximately 95% observed a single time. Sequenced material: CD4+ or CD8+ T cells sorted from blood, taken in a trial of the OX40 agonist ivuxolimab. The receptors originated from an adult with an advanced solid tumor such as melanoma, head and neck, liver or kidney cancer.

This chain connects TRBV29-1 to TRBJ1-1; D remains unclear. CDR3 length: 11 residues. V was cut by 4 bases and J by 4 bases, with 7 bases left in between. Germline V gene lookup returns CDR1 SQVTM and CDR2 ANQGSEA. CDR3 loop: CSVAALTEAFF. The CDR3 DNA reads as TGCAGCGTTGCTGCCCTCACTGAAGCTTTCTTT.

This clone came up once. V and J are TRBV19 and TRBJ2-7, with D maybe TRBD2 (5 bases). V was pared by 9 bases and J by 0 bases, with 15 bases between. CDR1 is LNHDA, CDR2 SQIVND, per germline (reference sequence). CDR3 length equals 14 residues. The CDR3 DNA is TGTGCCAGCTCCAACCCTGGGAGCTCCTACGAGCAGTACTTC. Translation: CASSNPGSSYEQYF.

The chain joins TRBV30 to TRBJ1-2, with 8 bases fitting TRBD1. Germline values: CDR1 GTSNPN, CDR2 SVGIG (reference sequence). V lost 4 bases to trimming and J lost 4 bases; unmatched junction nucleotides: 5. The CDR3 runs to 13 residues. CDR3 protein: CAWKDREIYGYTF. The CDR3 DNA sequence: TGTGCCTGGAAGGACAGGGAAATCTATGGCTACACCTTC.

The V call is TRBV5-4, the J call TRBJ2-7; 8 positions match TRBD2. The germline gives CDR1 SGHNT, CDR2 YYREEE (reference sequence). V was pared by 0 bases and J by 5 bases, with 7 bases of the junction left unmatched. The CDR3 sequence is 15 residues long. As DNA, the CDR3 is TGTGCCAGCAGCTTGGTACGGGAGGGCCTCGACGAGCAGTACTTC. The encoded protein is CASSLVREGLDEQYF.

The chain is built from TRBV29-1 and TRBJ2-5; 10 nucleotides agree with TRBD2. This CDR3 spans 16 amino acids. Germline V gene sequence: CDR1 SQVTM, CDR2 ANQGSEA. V lost 2 bases, J lost 2 bases, and 8 bases stayed unmatched. In DNA, the CDR3 is TGCAGCGTTGAATATATCGGACTAGCGGAACAAGAGACCCAGTACTTC. This translates into CSVEYIGLAEQETQYF.

CDR3 amino acids: CASSVAFGYSYEQYF. In DNA form, the CDR3 reads TGTGCCAGCAGCGTAGCTTTCGGGTACTCCTACGAGCAGTACTTC. The V gene is TRBV9, the J gene TRBJ2-7; D remains unclear. V was cut by 0 bases and J by 0 bases, with 10 bases left in between. CDR1 is SGDLS and CDR2 is YYNGEE in the germline V gene. The CDR3 is made up of 15 amino acids.

CDR3 amino acids: CASSRNSGTHEQYF. The CDR3 nucleotides read TGTGCCAGCAGCCGAAATAGCGGGACCCACGAGCAGTACTTC. The gene calls are TRBV14 and TRBJ2-7, with TRBD2 identical over 8 bases. Losses at the gene ends were 4 bases for V and 5 bases for J; bases not matched to a gene: 7. The CDR3 runs 14 residues. Germline-derived CDR1 and CDR2 are SGHDN and FVKESK.

The chain uses TRBV11-3 and TRBJ2-2; D call uncertain. Germline CDR1 reads SGHNT; CDR2 reads YENEEA. The V gene lost 3 bases and the J gene lost 4 bases, with 6 bases spanning the gap. The CDR3 totals 13 residues. For the CDR3, the DNA is TGTGCCAGCAGCTTCGGAACCACCGGGGAGCTGTTTTTT. It translates to CASSFGTTGELFF.

The J gene is TRBJ2-1, the V gene TRBV7-9, with unresolved D. Germline V gene sequence: CDR1 SEHNR, CDR2 FQNEAQ (reference sequence). V lost 3 bases and J lost 9, with 9 bases in between. This CDR3 region has 12 residues. CDR3 DNA sequence: TGTGCCAGCAGCTTTCGAGAAATTGAGCAGTTCTTC. Translated, it gives CASSFREIEQFF.

The rearrangement links TRBV11-3 to TRBJ2-1; D is perhaps TRBD1 (5 bases). This CDR3 region has 15 residues. Germline V gene data show CDR1 as SGHNT and CDR2 as YENEEA. Trimming removed 0 bases at V and 5 bases at J, with 11 bases between. For the CDR3, the DNA is TGTGCCAGCAGCTTAGATCGGGCGGACAACAATGAGCAGTTCTTC. It encodes CASSLDRADNNEQFF.

The CDR3 sequence is CASSEAYSLPNTEAFF. The CDR3 coding sequence is TGTGCCAGCAGTGAAGCTTACTCGCTACCGAACACTGAAGCTTTCTTT. The chain is built from TRBV6-1 and TRBJ1-1, with D unclear. The CDR3 has 16 residues. The germline V gene has CDR1 MNHNS and CDR2 SASEGT. The germline V and J ends were trimmed by 0 bases and 1 base, with 12 bases remaining between them.

This clone was observed once. This chain links TRBV5-1 with TRBJ1-1; maybe TRBD1 (6 bases). The CDR3 sequence is 18 residues long. Germline CDR1 SGHRS, CDR2 YFSETQ. V lost 4 bases and J lost 1, with 23 bases in between. The CDR3 bases are TGCGCCAGCAGCCCATTAGGGGGGGGGCGCGTCGGGAACACTGAAGCTTTCTTT. Its translation is CASSPLGGGRVGNTEAFF.

This rearrangement joins TRBV6-5 to TRBJ2-2, with D unresolved. The CDR3 is made up of 13 amino acids. Trimming removed 4 bases at V and 5 bases at J, with 8 bases between. Per germline, CDR1 MNHEY and CDR2 SVGAGI. The CDR3, as DNA: TGTGCCAGCAGTTTTGGGCAAACCGGGGAGCTGTTTTTT. As protein: CASSFGQTGELFF.

The chain recombines TRBV19 with TRBJ2-1; the match to TRBD1 covers 8 bases. V trimming: 7 bases; J trimming: 2 bases; junction bases outside the gene matches: 7. The CDR3 runs to 15 residues. Germline assignment: CDR1 LNHDA and CDR2 SQIVND (reference sequence). The CDR3 nucleotides read TGTGCCAGTACCCTTGACAGGGGTACCTACAATGAGCAGTTCTTC. It translates to CASTLDRGTYNEQFF.

This sequence joins TRBV7-2 and TRBJ2-1, with a tentative D call TRBD2 (6 bases). Trimming removed 5 bases from V and 4 bases from J, with 12 bases in between. Germline-derived CDR1 and CDR2 are SGHTA and FQGNSA. The CDR3 covers 14 residues. The DNA for the CDR3 is TGTGCCAGCAGCATTAGCGGTCTTTACAATGAGCAGTTCTTC. Protein: CASSISGLYNEQFF.

This chain connects TRBV25-1 to TRBJ1-2, with a weak D call TRBD1 (5 bases). Trimming left V 10 bases short and J 2 bases short, with 17 bases between. From germline, CDR1 is MGHDK and CDR2 SYGVNS. The length of the CDR3 is 14 residues. The CDR3: CATYDSPNNYGYTF. The DNA of the CDR3 is TGTGCCACTTATGACAGCCCAAACAACTATGGCTACACCTTC.

The chain links TRBV27 to TRBJ2-1; 8 bases align to TRBD1. Germline lookup yields CDR1 MNHEY and CDR2 SMNVEV (reference sequence). V lost 4 bases and J lost 2; bases outside the gene matches: 4. The CDR3 is 15 residues long. CDR3 protein: CASSSGQGPYNEQFF. The DNA for the CDR3 is TGTGCCAGCAGTTCCGGACAGGGACCCTACAATGAGCAGTTCTTC.

The rearrangement links TRBV18 to TRBJ1-4; D unresolved. Trimming took 2 bases from V and 7 from J, leaving 14 bases between them. The CDR3 length is 15 residues. Germline V gives CDR1 KGHSH, CDR2 LQKENI. CDR3 bases: TGTGCCAGCTCACCAAATTGGTCGGTCAGTGAAAAACTGTTTTTT. It encodes CASSPNWSVSEKLFF.

The gene calls are TRBV9 and TRBJ2-7; D possibly corresponds to TRBD2 (6 bases). V gave up 2 bases and J gave up 0 bases, with 12 bases separating them. The length of the CDR3 is 15 residues. Germline CDR1 SGDLS, CDR2 YYNGEE. This chain's CDR3 is CASSVLGGSSYEQYF. The CDR3 bases are TGTGCCAGCAGCGTCTTGGGGGGAAGCTCCTACGAGCAGTACTTC.

The chain uses TRBV29-1 and TRBJ2-1; 11 nucleotides align to TRBD2. Germline trimming cut 3 bases from V and 3 bases from J; bases unmatched to any gene: 4. The germline CDR1 and CDR2 sequences are SQVTM and ANQGSEA. This CDR3 contains 15 residues. CDR3 amino acids: CSVETGTSGYNEQFF. The CDR3 coding sequence is TGCAGCGTTGAGACCGGGACTAGCGGCTACAATGAGCAGTTCTTC.

About this clone itself: Other nucleotide sequences in the sample specify the same CDR3. The J gene is TRBJ1-2, the V gene TRBV5-6; maybe TRBD1 (5 bases). Between the trimmed V and J ends, which lost 2 bases and 2 bases, there was a span of 10 bases. This CDR3 region has 14 residues. CDR1 and CDR2 (germline): SGHDT, YYEEEE. This CDR3 is CASSLAGENYGYTF. The DNA of the CDR3 is TGTGCCAGCAGCTTAGCGGGGGAAAACTATGGCTACACCTTC.

The chain recombines TRBV4-3 with TRBJ2-3; D is perhaps TRBD2 (6 bases). V was shortened by 4 bases and J by 6 bases, with 17 bases between the two germline ends. CDR1 is LGHNA and CDR2 is YSLEER in the germline V gene. The CDR3 spans 15 residues. The CDR3 loop reads CASSLTSLGADTQYF. CDR3 nucleotides: TGCGCCAGCAGCCTAACTAGCCTAGGGGCGGATACGCAGTATTTT.

The genes are TRBV5-6 and TRBJ2-1, with a tentative D call TRBD2 (5 bases). Germline V gives CDR1 SGHDT, CDR2 YYEEEE. The CDR3 covers 16 residues. With 1 base removed from V and 5 bases from J, the gap between germline ends came to 16 bases. The CDR3 DNA sequence: TGTGCCAGCAGCTTGATGGCGGGCCGCGCTAACAATGAGCAGTTCTTC. Its protein is CASSLMAGRANNEQFF. Full variable domain (remainder filled in from reference TRBV5-6 and TRBJ2-1): DAGVTQSPTHLIKTRGQQVTLRCSPKSGHDTVSWYQQALGQGPQFIFQYYEEEERQRGNFPDRFSGHQFPNYSSELNVNALLLGDSALYLCASSLMAGRANNEQFFGPGTRLTVL.

This clone came up once. This rearrangement joins TRBV4-1 to TRBJ2-5; 8 bases are shared with TRBD1. J was trimmed by 2 bases and V by 4 bases; bases with no gene match: 6. The CDR3 extends over 15 amino acids. Germline V gives CDR1 MGHRA, CDR2 YSYEKL. CDR3 loop: CASSRSQGDQETQYF. CDR3 nucleotide sequence: TGCGCCAGCAGCCGATCACAGGGGGATCAAGAGACCCAGTACTTC.

The chain joins TRBV7-2 to TRBJ2-2; no firm D call. V lost 5 bases and J 6 bases, leaving 13 bases between the germline ends. The V gene's germline CDR1 is SGHTA and CDR2 FQGNSA. This CDR3 has 14 amino acids. CDR3 nucleotide sequence: TGTGCCAGCAGCCCCCGACATGGGGCCGGGGAGCTGTTTTTT. The encoded protein is CASSPRHGAGELFF. Looking up the rest from reference TRBV7-2 and TRBJ2-2 gives the full variable domain: GAGVSQSPSNKVTEKGKDVELRCDPISGHTALYWYRQSLGQGLEFLIYFQGNSAPDKSGLPSDRFSAERTGGSVSTLTIQRTQQEDSAVYLCASSPRHGAGELFFGEGSRLTVL.